These 2 T cell receptor beta chains were sequenced from one sample in a study of control samples from healthy donors and cancer patients (dated by TCRdb to about 2020). Preparation of the library involved the immunoSEQ multiplex PCR assay. TCRdb re-hosts the immuneACCESS table, in-frame sequences only. Its copies lack some clones; in the studies checked, an unresolved V gene accounts for under half of them, and the cause for the rest is not known. In this sample the table shows 130,000 or so clones, about 94% of which occur a single time. The ten largest account for approximately 15% of the sample. Sequencing input: PBMCs. These receptors were obtained from a man aged 55-75 years with colorectal cancer.

CDR3 sequence: CASSLNLSPNYGYTF. The DNA for the CDR3 is TGTGCCAGCAGTTTGAACCTCAGCCCTAACTATGGCTACACCTTC. The chain has TRBV6-2 or TRBV6-3 and TRBJ1-2; the D is unclear. With 4 bases removed from V and 0 bases from J, the gap between germline ends came to 12 bases. CDR3 size: 15 residues. CDR1 and CDR2 from the germline V gene are MNHEY and SVGEGT.

The chain couples TRBV5-1 to TRBJ2-2, with D maybe TRBD1 (5 bases). Germline loops: CDR1 SGHRS, CDR2 YFSETQ. CDR3 length equals 16 residues. V was shortened by 0 bases and J by 4 bases, with 13 bases between the two germline ends. CDR3 DNA: TGCGCCAGCAGCTTGGCTCAGGGCTCGGGCACCGGGGAGCTGTTTTTT. Protein: CASSLAQGSGTGELFF. The variable domain in full, with the rest retrieved from reference TRBV5-1 and TRBJ2-2, is KAGVTQTPRYLIKTRGQQVTLSCSPISGHRSVSWYQQTPGQGLQFLFEYFSETQRNKGNFPGRFSGRQFSNSRSEMNVSTLELGDSALYLCASSLAQGSGTGELFFGEGSRLTVL.